This TCR beta chain was recovered during a study of Ad26.COV2.S vaccination and SARS-CoV-2 variants. Study-level results: Measurement of non-spike TCR breadth gave similar results in vaccine and placebo recipients. Considerable breadth of spike-specific CD8+ and CD4+ T cell responses has reportedly been documented following vaccination. Total T cell responses may have been underestimated by the TCR breadth and depth analyses.

Treatment noted: approximately 18 received Ad26.COV2.S at low or high dose, single or two shots; about 5 received placebo; per-sample allocation not given. Specimen acquisition occurred on day 63 following the initial vaccine or placebo injection. The V and J ends lost 3 bases and 7 bases respectively, with 8 bases between them. CDR1 is SGHDT, CDR2 YYEEEE, per germline. This CDR3 has 12 amino acids. As to this clone: No antigen is known for it.

The assay was immunoSEQ multiplex PCR, and TCRdb's table has in-frame clones only and misses some. The data contain around 370,000 clones, around 83% of them singletons. The receptor was isolated from a person between 18 and 65 years old who received the Ad26.COV2.S COVID-19 vaccine or a placebo. Sequencing used peripheral blood, obtained in a trial of Ad26.COV2.S vaccine versus placebo. The chain has TRBV5-6 and TRBJ1-5; D not resolved. CDR3 DNA: TGTGCCAGCAGCTATCGTCGGCAGCCCCAGCATTTT. It encodes CASSYRRQPQHF.